Shown below are 21 T cell receptor beta chains from a single sample sequenced in a study of CD8 T cells in Susac syndrome. Reverse transcription of roughly 0.45 to 1 ug RNA was performed with random hexamers. TCRdb reanalysed the immunoSEQ multiplex PCR reads using MiXCR and keeps one entry per CDR3 protein. This table holds about 430,000 distinct CDR3 sequences, approximately 85% found once. The sample taken for sequencing was CD8+ T cells from PBMCs. The receptor source for this set is a human donor with multiple sclerosis.

The V gene is TRBV27, the J gene TRBJ1-4; D gene ambiguous. The CDR3 runs 16 residues. Germline CDR1 MNHEY, CDR2 SMNVEV (reference sequence). V was trimmed by 2 bases and J by 4 bases, leaving 14 bases between them. The CDR3 DNA is TGTGCCAGCAGTTTAGGTGGTTGGGATCATAATGAAAAACTGTTTTTT. Protein product: CASSLGGWDHNEKLFF. The complete variable domain, with remaining parts taken from reference TRBV27 and TRBJ1-4, reads EAQVTQNPRYLITVTGKKLTVTCSQNMNHEYMSWYRQDPGLGLRQIYYSMNVEVTDKGDVPEGYKVSRKEKRNFPLILESPSPNQTSLYFCASSLGGWDHNEKLFFGSGTQLSVL.

This clonotype has just one count. The chain combines TRBV27 with TRBJ1-1; 9 nucleotides line up with TRBD1. The CDR3 contains 14 residues. Trimming cost V 6 bases and J 4 bases; bases outside gene matches: 6. CDR1 and CDR2 (germline): MNHEY, SMNVEV (reference sequence). Here the CDR3 reads CASRSGQGITEAFF. CDR3 DNA: TGTGCCAGCAGGAGTGGACAGGGGATCACTGAAGCTTTCTTT.

The V call is TRBV20-1, the J call TRBJ2-7; maybe TRBD2 (6 bases). The CDR3 sequence is 14 residues long. The V gene lost 1 base and the J gene lost 2 bases, with 12 bases spanning the gap. From germline, CDR1 is DFQATT and CDR2 SNEGSKA (reference sequence). The CDR3 spells CSARGIAVPYEQYF. The CDR3 nucleotides are TGCAGTGCTAGAGGGATAGCGGTACCCTACGAGCAGTACTTC.

The chain carries TRBV27 and TRBJ1-2; possibly TRBD1 for D (5 bases). Germline V gene lookup returns CDR1 MNHEY and CDR2 SMNVEV (reference sequence). Trimming shortened V by 6 bases and J by 4 bases, and 12 bases separated the two germline ends. The CDR3 is made up of 13 amino acids. In DNA form, the CDR3 reads TGTGCCAGCAGAGCCGGGACGTTCTATGGCTACACCTTC. This translates into CASRAGTFYGYTF.

This chain connects TRBV6-6 to TRBJ2-7; D may match TRBD1 or TRBD2 (5 bases each). Germline CDR1 MNHNY, CDR2 SVGAGI (reference sequence). Trimming took off 2 bases at V and 1 base at J, with 12 bases between the two ends. The CDR3 totals 15 residues. CDR3 sequence reads: CASSYVRDRSYEQYF. In DNA form, the CDR3 reads TGTGCCAGCAGTTACGTGAGGGACCGATCCTACGAGCAGTACTTC.

The chain links TRBV29-1 to TRBJ1-1, with TRBD1 matching over 10 bases. V lost 3 bases to trimming and J lost 1 base; unmatched junction nucleotides: 8. CDR1 is SQVTM, CDR2 ANQGSEA, per germline. The CDR3 loop spans 16 amino acids. The chain's CDR3 is CSVDGGTGDGNTEAFF. The CDR3 nucleotides read TGCAGCGTTGACGGTGGGACAGGGGACGGGAACACTGAAGCTTTCTTT.

The chain links TRBV28 to TRBJ2-7; perhaps TRBD2 as D (6 bases). The CDR3 consists of 14 residues. V was cut by 3 bases and J by 2 bases, with 11 bases left in between. Germline loops: CDR1 MDHEN, CDR2 SYDVKM. In nucleotides, the CDR3 is TGTGCCAGCAGTTTGGGAGGAGCCCCCTACGAGCAGTACTTC. This sequence encodes CASSLGGAPYEQYF.

The J gene is TRBJ2-5, the V gene TRBV4-1; D gene ambiguous. V was pared by 1 base and J by 2 bases, with 8 bases between. The germline V gene has CDR1 MGHRA and CDR2 YSYEKL. This CDR3 is built from 14 residues. The CDR3 region is CASSQGLTQETQYF. Written as DNA, the CDR3 is TGCGCCAGCAGCCAAGGATTAACTCAAGAGACCCAGTACTTC.

V usage is TRBV10-3 and J usage is TRBJ2-7, with a weak D call TRBD2 (5 bases). Germline V lookup: CDR1 ENHRY, CDR2 SYGVKD. The CDR3 runs to 16 residues. Trimming took off 3 bases at V and 7 bases at J, with 22 bases between the two ends. CDR3 DNA sequence: TGTGCCATCAGTGATTTTGAGTGGCCCCGAGGCGGGGAGCAGTACTTC. Encoded protein: CAISDFEWPRGGEQYF.

J is TRBJ2-7 and V is TRBV2, with TRBD1 identical over 9 bases. Per the germline V gene, CDR1 is SNHLY and CDR2 is FYNNEI. V lost 6 bases, J lost 6 bases, and 9 bases stayed unmatched. This CDR3 is built from 14 residues. For the CDR3, the DNA is TGTGCCAGCAGATCCCGGGACAGGGATAGCGAGCAGTACTTC. It specifies CASRSRDRDSEQYF.

The chain combines TRBV3-1 with TRBJ2-7, with D possibly being TRBD2 (6 bases). The CDR3 extends over 14 amino acids. In germline, CDR1 is LGHDT, CDR2 YNNKEL (reference sequence). V dropped 4 bases and J dropped 3 bases, with 13 bases sitting between them. The CDR3 DNA sequence: TGTGCCAGCAGCCCAGCGGAGGGATACTACGAGCAGTACTTC. This gives the protein CASSPAEGYYEQYF.

In nucleotides, the CDR3 is TGTGCCAGCAGTTTTACAGGGAATATCGCTGAAGCTTTCTTT. The encoded protein is CASSFTGNIAEAFF. The rearrangement links TRBV27 to TRBJ1-1; D perhaps matches TRBD1 (6 bases). Germline CDR1 and CDR2: MNHEY and SMNVEV (reference sequence). The CDR3 runs 14 residues. V was pared by 3 bases and J by 6 bases, with 14 bases between.

The chain joins TRBV2 to TRBJ2-1; 7 bases line up with TRBD2. The germline gives CDR1 SNHLY, CDR2 FYNNEI. This CDR3 contains 15 residues. Germline trimming cut 7 bases from V and 0 bases from J; bases unmatched to any gene: 6. The chain's CDR3 is CASMKGGSSYNEQFF. CDR3 coding DNA: TGTGCCAGCATGAAAGGCGGGAGCTCCTACAATGAGCAGTTCTTC.

V gene TRBV10-3 combines with J gene TRBJ2-5; no reliable D call. The CDR3 is 14 residues long. The germline V gene encodes CDR1 ENHRY and CDR2 SYGVKD. V was trimmed by 6 bases and J by 0 bases, leaving 11 bases between them. The CDR3 region has the DNA TGTGCCATCAGCCCTGGGGTGTACCAAGAGACCCAGTACTTC. Its protein is CAISPGVYQETQYF.

This clonotype was detected only once. This rearrangement joins TRBV30 to TRBJ2-2; TRBD2 is a possible D gene (6 bases). Germline V gene sequence: CDR1 GTSNPN, CDR2 SVGIG (reference sequence). V was pared by 5 bases and J by 4 bases, with 8 bases between. CDR3 length: 12 residues. The CDR3 region is CAWGGVTGELFF. The CDR3 DNA sequence: TGTGCCTGGGGAGGGGTCACCGGGGAGCTGTTTTTT.

The V and J genes are TRBV3-1 and TRBJ2-6, with unresolved D. From germline, CDR1 is LGHDT and CDR2 YNNKEL (reference sequence). The CDR3 covers 16 residues. Trimming shortened V by 0 bases and J by 0 bases, and 6 bases separated the two germline ends. The CDR3 DNA sequence: TGTGCCAGCAGCCAAGATGTAGGCTCTGGGGCCAACGTCCTGACTTTC. Translating gives CASSQDVGSGANVLTF. Full variable domain (outside the CDR3, taken from reference TRBV3-1 and TRBJ2-6): DTAVSQTPKYLVTQMGNDKSIKCEQNLGHDTMYWYKQDSKKFLKIMFSYNNKELIINETVPNRFSPKSPDKAHLNLHINSLELGDSAVYFCASSQDVGSGANVLTFGAGSRLTVL.

This sequence joins TRBV7-3 and TRBJ2-5, with 9 positions matching TRBD1. The CDR3 extends over 15 amino acids. J was trimmed by 4 bases and V by 5 bases; bases with no gene match: 8. The germline gives CDR1 SGHTA, CDR2 FQGTGA. CDR3 DNA sequence: TGTGCCAGCAGCCCGACCCCGACAGGGGGAGAGACCCAGTACTTC. It encodes CASSPTPTGGETQYF.

The rearrangement uses TRBV6-4 and TRBJ2-1; D assignment may be TRBD1 or TRBD2 (5 bases each). Germline V CDR1 and CDR2: MRHNA, SNTAGT. V was clipped by 4 bases and J by 6 bases, with 13 bases between them. The CDR3 extends over 14 amino acids. For the CDR3, the DNA is TGTGCCAGCAGTGGGGACCCTGACCGCAATGAGCAGTTCTTC. It codes for CASSGDPDRNEQFF.

V is TRBV7-9 and J is TRBJ1-1; D is uncertain. The CDR3 spans 17 residues. Between the trimmed V and J ends, which lost 4 bases and 0 bases, there was a span of 18 bases. The germline V gene encodes CDR1 SEHNR and CDR2 FQNEAQ (reference sequence). CDR3: CASSSIASTPMNTEAFF. The DNA of the CDR3 is TGTGCCAGCAGCTCGATAGCTTCAACCCCGATGAACACTGAAGCTTTCTTT.

In this sample, this clonotype turned up a few times. The gene calls are TRBV6-1 and TRBJ2-1; 7 nucleotides agree with TRBD1. This CDR3 region has 15 residues. CDR1 and CDR2 from the germline V gene are MNHNS and SASEGT. Germline trimming cut 3 bases from V and 0 bases from J; bases unmatched to any gene: 2. DNA for the CDR3: TGTGCCAGCAGTGATGACAGGGCCTCCTACAATGAGCAGTTCTTC. The encoded protein is CASSDDRASYNEQFF.

This rearrangement joins TRBV3-1 to TRBJ2-1; D possibly corresponds to TRBD1 (7 bases). Germline V gene sequence: CDR1 LGHDT, CDR2 YNNKEL (reference sequence). The CDR3 spans 14 residues. Trimming removed 3 bases from V and 8 bases from J, with 14 bases in between. CDR3 in amino acids: CASSQAGGGHEQFF. In DNA form, the CDR3 reads TGTGCCAGCAGCCAGGCCGGAGGGGGCCATGAGCAGTTCTTC.